The sample holds one count of the clone carrying this T cell receptor beta chain. The sample belongs to a study of blood T cell repertoires in COVID-19. Only in-frame clones appear in the TCRdb table, and some are missing; sequencing was by immunoSEQ multiplex PCR. The repertoire holds around 270,000 clones, with approximately 83% as singletons. The CDR3 sequence is 12 residues long. Germline V gene data show CDR1 as SEHNR and CDR2 as FQNEAQ (reference sequence). V shed 5 bases and J shed 6 bases, with 7 bases lying between them. The chain employs TRBV7-9 and TRBJ2-2; D unclear. This sequence was found in a woman in her twenties or thirties who had recovered from COVID-19. Sequenced input: PBMCs or T cells enriched from blood (not recorded which). This chain's CDR3 is CASSLGPGELFF. In nucleotides, the CDR3 is TGTGCCAGCAGCCTTGGGCCCGGGGAGCTGTTTTTT.